The 31 T cell receptor beta chains below were found in one sample sequenced in a study of shared clonotypes between healthy human individuals. The data were produced by immunoSEQ multiplex PCR, yet TCRdb's version contains in-frame clones alone and is incomplete. The sample lists approximately 600,000 clones, about 95% occurring once. Naive CD8 cells lacked CD45RO, underwent positive selection for CCR7 and left out terminally differentiated effector memory CD45RA+ cells. Source material: naive CD8+ T cells sorted from blood. The receptors shown here come from a woman aged 30 to 39 in good health.

The chain uses TRBV4-1 and TRBJ2-2; 9 bases are shared with TRBD2. After removal of 4 bases from V and 3 bases from J, the junction contained 0 bases not matched to a gene. The CDR3 extends over 14 amino acids. Germline V gene lookup returns CDR1 MGHRA and CDR2 YSYEKL. In DNA, the CDR3 is TGCGCCAGCAGCCTAGCGGGAGACACCGGGGAGCTGTTTTTT. Its translation: CASSLAGDTGELFF.

This chain links TRBV27 with TRBJ2-1, with TRBD2 matching over 10 bases. Losses at the gene ends were 6 bases for V and 6 bases for J; bases not matched to a gene: 5. CDR3 length: 14 residues. Germline V gene data show CDR1 as MNHEY and CDR2 as SMNVEV (reference sequence). The CDR3 DNA reads TGTGCCAGCAGGCAAGCGGGAGGGGCCAATGAGCAGTTCTTC. It encodes CASRQAGGANEQFF.

This clone was recorded a few times. The chain joins TRBV7-9 to TRBJ2-7; D remains unclear. V was cut by 2 bases and J by 4 bases, with 6 bases left in between. The V gene's germline CDR1 is SEHNR and CDR2 FQNEAQ (reference sequence). The CDR3 has 12 residues. The CDR3 bases are TGTGCCAGCAGCTTATCGGCTTACGAGCAGTACTTC. This gives the protein CASSLSAYEQYF.

This rearrangement joins TRBV27 to TRBJ1-1; TRBD1 is a possible D gene (5 bases). This CDR3 contains 13 residues. Trimming left V 5 bases short and J 11 bases short, with 18 bases between. Germline CDR1 is MNHEY and CDR2 is SMNVEV (reference sequence). As DNA, the CDR3 is TGTGCCAGCAGTCACGGGACTTCGTTTGAGGCTTTCTTT. Translated: CASSHGTSFEAFF.

This chain links TRBV28 with TRBJ2-5; D is unclear. V lost 5 bases and J lost 0, with 7 bases in between. The V gene's germline CDR1 is MDHEN and CDR2 SYDVKM. The CDR3 is made up of 13 amino acids. CDR3 in DNA: TGTGCCAGCAGTCCCTTGTACCAAGAGACCCAGTACTTC. This codes for CASSPLYQETQYF.

This chain links TRBV2 with TRBJ2-2; a weak D match, TRBD2 (6 bases). The CDR3 contains 12 residues. V lost 9 bases and J 8 bases, leaving 13 bases between the germline ends. The germline V gene has CDR1 SNHLY and CDR2 FYNNEI. CDR3 in amino acids: CASRAGPGELFF. The CDR3 bases are TGTGCCAGTCGTGCGGGGCCTGGGGAGCTGTTTTTT.

This clone was observed once. The chain employs TRBV4-1 and TRBJ2-2; 9 bases line up with TRBD1. Trimming cost V 2 bases and J 0 bases; bases outside gene matches: 13. This CDR3 comprises 20 residues. Germline V gene sequence: CDR1 MGHRA, CDR2 YSYEKL. Here the CDR3 DNA reads TGCGCCAGCAGCCAACGAGTTGGGACAGGGAGTTTCTCGAACACCGGGGAGCTGTTTTTT. Translating gives CASSQRVGTGSFSNTGELFF.

This clone was counted a single time. The gene calls are TRBV4-2 and TRBJ2-3; weak D call: TRBD2 (6 bases). This CDR3 contains 17 residues. The V and J ends lost 0 bases and 4 bases respectively, with 17 bases between them. CDR1 is LGHNA, CDR2 YNFKEQ, per germline. CDR3 bases: TGTGCCAGCAGCCAAGATCGATGGGGGGAGGAGGCAGATACGCAGTATTTT. Encoded protein: CASSQDRWGEEADTQYF.

The chain links TRBV27 to TRBJ1-5, with D uncertain. Germline V CDR1 and CDR2: MNHEY, SMNVEV (reference sequence). The V end was cut by 2 bases, the J end by 0 bases, with 11 bases between. This CDR3 comprises 16 residues. The CDR3 DNA reads as TGTGCCAGCAGTTTAGGGTCGGCGTATAGCAATCAGCCCCAGCATTTT. This codes for CASSLGSAYSNQPQHF.

The rearrangement links TRBV6-5 to TRBJ2-7; 10 bases are a match to TRBD2. The trim removed 2 bases at V and 4 bases at J, leaving 5 bases unmatched. This CDR3 comprises 15 residues. Germline values: CDR1 MNHEY, CDR2 SVGAGI. CDR3 loop: CASSYGLAGDYEQYF. CDR3 in DNA: TGTGCCAGCAGTTACGGGCTAGCGGGAGATTACGAGCAGTACTTC.

V is TRBV5-4 and J is TRBJ2-3; either TRBD1 or TRBD2 may supply D (5 bases each). The CDR3 sequence is 15 residues long. The V end lost 2 bases, the J end lost 1 base, and 11 bases lay between the germline ends. Looked up from germline, CDR1 is SGHNT and CDR2 is YYREEE (reference sequence). CDR3 sequence reads: CASSLLEGGTDTQYF. In nucleotides, the CDR3 is TGTGCCAGCAGCTTACTAGAAGGGGGCACAGATACGCAGTATTTT.

The chain is built from TRBV6-4 and TRBJ1-1; D is undetermined. Per germline, CDR1 MRHNA and CDR2 SNTAGT. This CDR3 is 13 amino acids long. Trimming removed 10 bases from V and 7 bases from J, with 19 bases in between. DNA of the CDR3: TGTGCCATGGAGATAGACAAAACCCATGAAGCTTTCTTT. It translates to CAMEIDKTHEAFF.

The chain recombines TRBV27 with TRBJ2-5; TRBD2 aligns across 10 bases. CDR3 length: 15 residues. V lost 5 bases, J lost 4 bases, and 7 bases stayed unmatched. Per germline, CDR1 MNHEY and CDR2 SMNVEV (reference sequence). CDR3 bases: TGTGCCAGCAGTAGGACTAGCGGAAAGGGAGAGACCCAGTACTTC. It codes for CASSRTSGKGETQYF.

The sample holds one count of this clone. The V call is TRBV21-1, the J call TRBJ2-7; the D call of TRBD1 is as the table states it, not checked on the DNA. TRBV21-1 is recorded as a pseudogene. The CDR3 totals 14 residues. CDR3 residues: CASRESTGYGEQYF. In nucleotides, the CDR3 is TGTGCCAGCAGAGAGTCCACAGGGTACGGGGAGCAGTACTTC.

This chain joins TRBV27 and TRBJ1-1; D gene unclear. Per the germline V gene, CDR1 is MNHEY and CDR2 is SMNVEV (reference sequence). Trimming removed 8 bases from V and 0 bases from J, with 10 bases in between. CDR3 length: 13 amino acids. The CDR3 DNA sequence: TGTGCCAGCTGGGCGGATATGAACACTGAAGCTTTCTTT. This encodes CASWADMNTEAFF.

V usage is TRBV10-1 and J usage is TRBJ2-4; D is unresolved. The CDR3 is 17 residues long. V shed 2 bases and J shed 3 bases, with 17 bases lying between them. Germline V lookup: CDR1 WNHNN, CDR2 SYGVQD (reference sequence). The CDR3 DNA is TGCGCCAGCAGTGAGCCTGGGTCACAAAATGACAAAAACATTCAGTACTTC. As protein: CASSEPGSQNDKNIQYF.

The chain joins TRBV15 to TRBJ2-4; 13 bases fit TRBD2. With 4 bases clipped from V and 9 bases from J, the junction kept 6 bases outside the gene matches. The CDR3 length is 15 residues. CDR1 and CDR2 from the germline V gene are LNHNV and YYDKDF (reference sequence). The CDR3 spells CATSIRTSGSTIQYF. The CDR3, as DNA: TGTGCCACCAGCATCCGGACTAGCGGGAGCACCATTCAGTACTTC.

The rearrangement joins TRBV27 to TRBJ2-1, with D perhaps being TRBD1 or TRBD2 (5 bases each). Per the germline V gene, CDR1 is MNHEY and CDR2 is SMNVEV (reference sequence). This CDR3 is built from 14 residues. The V end was cut by 6 bases, the J end by 4 bases, with 13 bases between. The CDR3 loop reads CASRAGTDYNEQFF. CDR3 nucleotides: TGTGCCAGCAGGGCCGGGACGGATTACAATGAGCAGTTCTTC.

As to this clone: This CDR3 is also generated by other DNA sequences in the sample. This sequence joins TRBV27 and TRBJ2-2, with D possibly TRBD1 on 6 matching bases. The CDR3 is 14 residues long. The germline CDR1 and CDR2 sequences are MNHEY and SMNVEV (reference sequence). Trimming pared 6 bases from V and 1 base from J, leaving 9 bases between. CDR3 nucleotide sequence: TGTGCCAGCAGGCCGGGACAGAACACCGGGGAGCTGTTTTTT. It is translated as CASRPGQNTGELFF.

The CDR3 spells CASSWTGRPQETQYF. The CDR3 DNA reads as TGTGCCAGTAGCTGGACGGGGAGGCCCCAAGAGACCCAGTACTTC. The rearrangement uses TRBV19 and TRBJ2-5; D possibly corresponds to TRBD2 (6 bases). This CDR3 has 15 residues. Germline V gene lookup returns CDR1 LNHDA and CDR2 SQIVND (reference sequence). V was trimmed by 6 bases and J by 1 base, leaving 15 bases between them.

The rearrangement uses TRBV2 and TRBJ2-7, with 9 positions matching TRBD1. The germline V gene encodes CDR1 SNHLY and CDR2 FYNNEI. CDR3 length: 16 residues. The trim removed 4 bases at V and 2 bases at J, leaving 9 bases unmatched. The CDR3 is CASSGSWTGDPYEQYF. The CDR3 coding sequence is TGTGCCAGCAGTGGGTCCTGGACAGGGGACCCCTACGAGCAGTACTTC.

The V gene is TRBV27, the J gene TRBJ2-7; 12 bases map to TRBD2. Germline CDR1 reads MNHEY; CDR2 reads SMNVEV (reference sequence). V dropped 2 bases and J dropped 2; count of bases not matched to a gene: 4. This CDR3 contains 16 residues. In DNA, the CDR3 is TGTGCCAGCAGTTTAGTACTAGCGGGAGGTGCCTACGAGCAGTACTTC. Translating it yields CASSLVLAGGAYEQYF.

The chain combines TRBV15 with TRBJ1-5; D is ambiguous. The ends were cut back, 0 bases at V and 9 bases at J, with 18 bases in the middle. Germline V gives CDR1 LNHNV, CDR2 YYDKDF (reference sequence). The CDR3 sequence is 16 residues long. The CDR3 here is CATSREVDPAVGPQHF. The CDR3 nucleotides read TGTGCCACCAGCAGAGAAGTGGATCCCGCTGTAGGGCCCCAGCATTTT. Full variable domain (rest looked up from reference TRBV15 and TRBJ1-5): DAMVIQNPRYQVTQFGKPVTLSCSQTLNHNVMYWYQQKSSQAPKLLFHYYDKDFNNEADTPDNFQSRRPNTSFCFLDIRSPGLGDTAMYLCATSREVDPAVGPQHFGDGTRLSIL.

This clone was recorded once. The V gene is TRBV5-4, the J gene TRBJ1-1; possibly TRBD1 for D (5 bases). This CDR3 spans 11 amino acids. Germline V gene lookup returns CDR1 SGHNT and CDR2 YYREEE (reference sequence). Trimming shortened V by 4 bases and J by 10 bases, and 11 bases separated the two germline ends. Written as DNA, the CDR3 is TGTGCCAGCAGCACTGGGACGGTAGCTTTCTTT. It translates to CASSTGTVAFF. Combining the CDR3 with reference TRBV5-4 and TRBJ1-1 gives the whole variable domain ETGVTQSPTHLIKTRGQQVTLRCSSQSGHNTVSWYQQALGQGPQFIFQYYREEENGRGNFPPRFSGLQFPNYSSELNVNALELDDSALYLCASSTGTVAFFGQGTRLTVV.

V and J are TRBV6-1 and TRBJ2-7; no clear D gene. This CDR3 spans 12 amino acids. V lost 6 bases to trimming and J lost 2 bases, with 8 bases between them. Per germline, CDR1 MNHNS and CDR2 SASEGT. This CDR3 is CASSSNPYEQYF. The CDR3 bases are TGTGCCAGCAGCTCAAACCCCTACGAGCAGTACTTC.

The CDR3 reads CASSFIISGANVLTF. The DNA of the CDR3 is TGTGCCAGCAGTTTTATCATCTCTGGGGCCAACGTCCTGACTTTC. The chain combines TRBV28 with TRBJ2-6; the D is unclear. Germline V gives CDR1 MDHEN, CDR2 SYDVKM. Trimming took off 3 bases at V and 0 bases at J, with 6 bases between the two ends. The CDR3 runs 15 residues.

The rearrangement joins TRBV25-1 to TRBJ2-1; 10 bases are shared with TRBD1. The junction had 1 base not matched to a gene; V was cut back by 6 bases and J by 2 bases. Per germline, CDR1 MGHDK and CDR2 SYGVNS. The CDR3 extends over 14 amino acids. CDR3 coding DNA: TGTGCCAGCAGGGGACAGGGGCCCTACAATGAGCAGTTCTTC. Protein sequence: CASRGQGPYNEQFF.

The rearrangement links TRBV27 to TRBJ2-1, with TRBD2 matching 9 bases. The CDR3 has 15 residues. Trimming cost V 2 bases and J 9 bases; bases outside gene matches: 8. The germline V gene has CDR1 MNHEY and CDR2 SMNVEV (reference sequence). CDR3: CASSLRLAEGVEQFF. Written as DNA, the CDR3 is TGTGCCAGCAGTTTAAGACTAGCGGAAGGCGTTGAGCAGTTCTTC.

This chain connects TRBV27 to TRBJ1-1; no reliable D call. Germline CDR1 is MNHEY and CDR2 is SMNVEV (reference sequence). V shed 2 bases and J shed 4 bases, with 14 bases lying between them. The CDR3 is 15 residues long. This chain's CDR3 is CASSLRQDLSTEAFF. The CDR3 DNA is TGTGCCAGCAGTTTACGGCAGGACTTGAGCACTGAAGCTTTCTTT.

This clone has only one observation. The chain links TRBV27 to TRBJ2-3; D might be TRBD1 (6 bases). Germline V gene sequence: CDR1 MNHEY, CDR2 SMNVEV (reference sequence). The CDR3 contains 16 residues. Trimming cost V 5 bases and J 2 bases, with 17 bases left between them. The CDR3: CASSPHRQAVTDTQYF. The CDR3 DNA is TGTGCCAGCAGTCCTCACCGACAGGCCGTCACAGATACGCAGTATTTT.

The gene calls are TRBV4-1 and TRBJ2-5; 11 bases map to TRBD2. The J call may be in error: the DNA end matches TRBJ2-7 better. CDR1 and CDR2 (germline): MGHRA, YSYEKL. There are 15 residues in the CDR3. The CDR3 sequence: CASSQRTSGFYEQYF. CDR3 nucleotide sequence: TGCGCCAGCAGCCAACGGACTAGCGGGTTTTACGAGCAGTACTTC.